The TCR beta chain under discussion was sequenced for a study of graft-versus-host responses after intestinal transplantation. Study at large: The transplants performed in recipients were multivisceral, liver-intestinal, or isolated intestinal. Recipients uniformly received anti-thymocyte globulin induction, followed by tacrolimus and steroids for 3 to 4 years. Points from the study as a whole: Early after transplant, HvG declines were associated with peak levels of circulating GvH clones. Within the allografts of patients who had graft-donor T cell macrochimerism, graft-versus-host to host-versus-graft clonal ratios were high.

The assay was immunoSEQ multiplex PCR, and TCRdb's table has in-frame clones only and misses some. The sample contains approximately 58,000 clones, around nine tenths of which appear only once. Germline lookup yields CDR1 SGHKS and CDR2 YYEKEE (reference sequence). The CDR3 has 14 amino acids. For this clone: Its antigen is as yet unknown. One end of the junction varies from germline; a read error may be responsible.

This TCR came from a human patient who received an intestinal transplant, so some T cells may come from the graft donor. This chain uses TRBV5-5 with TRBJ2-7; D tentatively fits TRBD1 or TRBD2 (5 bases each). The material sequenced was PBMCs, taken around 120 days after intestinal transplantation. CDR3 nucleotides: TGTGCCGGCAGCGACCGGGACCCCACTTACGAGCAGTACTTC. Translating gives CAGSDRDPTYEQYF.